The rows below give T cell receptor beta chains drawn from one sample of a study of blood T cell repertoires in COVID-19. Produced via immunoSEQ multiplex PCR; TCRdb's table is partial and in-frame only. The sample lists under 150,000 clones, 65% to 90% occurring once. Sequencing input: peripheral blood. These receptors all stem from a man older than 75 with acute or convalescent COVID-19. CDR3s include the opening cysteine and the closing phenylalanine or tryptophan. D genes are given only for firm matches. Rows give clone size only sometimes, using once, few, many, or a class for an expanded clone.

NA	NA	TRBV9	TRBJ1-4	CASSVSGWDEKLFF	TGTGCCAGCAGCGTATCGGGGTGGGATGAAAAACTGTTTTTT
NA	NA	TRBV19	TRBJ1-5	CASSTIFAGTPNQPQHF	TGTGCCAGTAGTACCATTTTCGCGGGGACTCCCAATCAGCCCCAGCATTTT
TRBD1	NA	TRBV19	TRBJ1-6	CASKTGGTGTSPLHF	TGTGCCAGTAAGACGGGCGGGACAGGGACCTCACCCCTCCACTTT
NA	NA	TRBV20-1	TRBJ1-1	CSASTIVNTEAFF	TGCAGTGCTAGTACGATAGTGAACACTGAAGCTTTCTTT
NA	NA	TRBV10-1	TRBJ1-1	CASTAGRGTEAFF	TGCGCCAGCACGGCAGGCCGGGGCACTGAAGCTTTCTTT
NA	NA	TRBV6-5	TRBJ2-7	CASSLRTGLAAEQYF	TGTGCCAGCAGTTTACGGACGGGACTGGCAGCCGAGCAGTACTTC
NA	NA	TRBV5-8	TRBJ1-4	CASSSRGRNEKLFF	TGTGCCAGCAGCTCAAGAGGGCGGAATGAAAAACTGTTTTTT
NA	NA	TRBV5-1	TRBJ1-2	CASSLAWQNYGYTF	TGCGCCAGCAGCTTGGCCTGGCAAAACTATGGCTACACCTTC
NA	NA	TRBV28	TRBJ1-4	CASSSNEKLFF	TGTGCCAGCAGTTCGAATGAAAAACTGTTTTTT
NA	NA	TRBV5-4	TRBJ1-4	CASSSGQPNEKLFF	TGTGCCAGCAGCTCCGGACAGCCTAATGAAAAACTGTTTTTT
TRBD2	NA	TRBV7-3	TRBJ2-3	CASSSTGLAGRGTQYF	TGTGCCAGCAGCTCCACGGGACTAGCGGGTAGGGGAACGCAGTATTTT
TRBD2	NA	TRBV29-1	TRBJ2-3	CSVAAGGLAGGLDTQYF	TGCAGCGTTGCCGCGGGAGGACTAGCGGGAGGGTTAGATACGCAGTATTTT
TRBD2	NA	TRBV9	TRBJ2-3	CASSVVASGTSTDTQYF	TGTGCCAGCAGCGTAGTCGCTAGCGGGACGAGCACAGATACGCAGTATTTT
NA	NA	TRBV20-1	TRBJ2-7	CSASESGGTHSYEQYF	TGCAGTGCTAGTGAGTCCGGCGGGACCCATTCCTACGAGCAGTACTTC
NA	NA	TRBV6-5	TRBJ1-6	CASSFTRGNSPLHF	TGTGCCAGCAGTTTCACGAGGGGGAATTCACCCCTCCACTTT
NA	NA	TRBV30	TRBJ2-2	CAWSNGVEAGELFF	TGTGCCTGGAGTAATGGGGTGGAGGCCGGGGAGCTGTTTTTT
TRBD2	few	TRBV5-1	TRBJ2-2	CASSLAAGNTGELFF	TGCGCCAGCAGCTTGGCAGCGGGAAACACCGGGGAGCTGTTTTTT
TRBD1	NA	TRBV18	TRBJ1-2	CASSPQTGVSSSYGYTF	TGTGCCAGCTCACCGCAAACAGGGGTTTCGAGTAGTTATGGCTACACCTTC
TRBD1	NA	TRBV28	TRBJ1-1	CASSSGQGSTEAFF	TGTGCCAGCAGTTCGGGACAGGGGAGCACTGAAGCTTTCTTT
TRBD1	NA	TRBV30	TRBJ2-7	CAWSLGGRTGLEQYF	TGTGCCTGGTCCCTCGGTGGGCGGACAGGGCTCGAGCAGTACTTC
TRBD1	NA	TRBV6-5	TRBJ1-5	CASTSAQGGWEPQHF	TGTGCCAGCACGTCGGCACAGGGGGGGTGGGAGCCCCAGCATTTT
NA	NA	TRBV29-1	TRBJ1-2	CSVEDSGAPSGGYTF	TGCAGCGTTGAAGATAGCGGGGCCCCATCGGGCGGCTACACCTTC
NA	NA	TRBV19	TRBJ1-1	CASSIEGQWRTEAFF	TGTGCCAGTAGTATTGAGGGACAATGGAGAACTGAAGCTTTCTTT
NA	NA	TRBV5-1	TRBJ2-3	CASRLGGLMGTDTQYF	TGCGCCAGCAGATTGGGAGGACTAATGGGCACAGATACGCAGTATTTT
NA	NA	TRBV10-3	TRBJ2-1	CAISELANEQFF	TGTGCCATCAGTGAGCTAGCGAATGAGCAGTTCTTC
TRBD1	NA	TRBV7-3	TRBJ2-6	CASSQSGLGGTGDRSGANVLTF	TGTGCCAGCAGCCAAAGCGGGCTGGGAGGGACAGGGGACAGGTCTGGGGCCAACGTCCTGACTTTC
NA	NA	TRBV29-1	TRBJ1-4	CSVGQAEKLFF	TGCAGCGTTGGCCAGGCGGAAAAACTGTTTTTT
NA	NA	TRBV5-6	TRBJ1-1	CASSLRGAYWNTEAFF	TGTGCCAGCAGCTTGCGGGGGGCGTACTGGAACACTGAAGCTTTCTTT
NA	once	TRBV4-1	TRBJ1-1	CASSQDRRGAEAFF	TGCGCCAGCAGCCAAGATCGAAGGGGTGCTGAAGCTTTCTTT
TRBD1	once	TRBV6-5	TRBJ1-1	CASSRGQGATEAFF	TGTGCCAGCAGTCGGGGACAGGGGGCCACTGAAGCTTTCTTT
NA	NA	TRBV9	TRBJ1-2	CASSARQESYGYTF	TGTGCCAGCAGCGCCCGACAGGAGAGCTATGGCTACACCTTC
TRBD2	NA	TRBV3-1/TRBV3-2	TRBJ2-7	CASSRTLTSGSSEQYF	TGTGCCAGCAGCCGAACACTGACTAGCGGGAGTAGCGAGCAGTACTTC